Each of the 30 T cell receptor beta chains below was sequenced from the same sample in a study of blood T cell repertoires in COVID-19 (TCRdb year 2020). Libraries were constructed by the immunoSEQ multiplex PCR assay. TCRdb obtained this table from immuneACCESS and retained in-frame rearrangements with V and J assigned. These tables miss some clones; where compared with another copy, unresolved V genes account for less than half of the shortfall, and the remainder is unexplained. In all, the sample holds 200,000 to 250,000 clones, and 85% to 90% of those were seen once. The ten largest clones take up 14% to 15% of the sample. The sequenced sample was PBMCs or T cells enriched from blood (not recorded which). The source of these receptors is a woman between 50 and 59 years old with acute COVID-19.

The chain combines TRBV27 with TRBJ1-2; no clear D gene. Germline CDR1 is MNHEY and CDR2 is SMNVEV (reference sequence). Trimming stripped 5 bases from V and 4 bases from J, with 14 bases between. The CDR3 is 14 residues long. CDR3 sequence: CASSREPPTYGYTF. CDR3 DNA: TGTGCCAGCAGTCGGGAACCTCCTACCTATGGCTACACCTTC.

At least ten counts were recorded for this clone. The chain combines TRBV6-2 or TRBV6-3 with TRBJ2-7; 7 nucleotides match TRBD2. CDR1 and CDR2 from the germline V gene are MNHEY and SVGEGT. The CDR3 is 15 amino acids. V shed 5 bases, J shed 6 bases, and the junction held 13 bases outside the gene matches. DNA for the CDR3: TGTGCCAGCAGTGACTGGAGGACTAGTCGGGGCGAGCAGTACTTC. This gives the protein CASSDWRTSRGEQYF.

The V gene is TRBV2, the J gene TRBJ2-7; D gene ambiguous. Trimming shortened V by 5 bases and J by 4 bases, and 3 bases separated the two germline ends. From germline, CDR1 is SNHLY and CDR2 FYNNEI. The CDR3 has 10 residues. CDR3 nucleotides: TGTGCCAGCAGTCGTTACGAGCAGTACTTC. This codes for CASSRYEQYF.

On this clone itself: Other DNA sequences in the sample encode the same CDR3. V gene TRBV28 combines with J gene TRBJ2-7, with TRBD1 matching 7 bases. This CDR3 spans 14 amino acids. CDR1 and CDR2 from the germline V gene are MDHEN and SYDVKM. V shed 4 bases, J shed 2 bases, and the junction held 5 bases outside the gene matches. The CDR3 protein is CASSSPGTAYEQYF. The CDR3 coding sequence is TGTGCCAGCAGTTCTCCCGGGACAGCCTACGAGCAGTACTTC. The variable domain in full, with the rest retrieved from reference TRBV28 and TRBJ2-7, is DVKVTQSSRYLVKRTGEKVFLECVQDMDHENMFWYRQDPGLGLRLIYFSYDVKMKEKGDIPEGYSVSREKKERFSLILESASTNQTSMYLCASSSPGTAYEQYFGPGTRLTVT.

The chain uses TRBV7-9 and TRBJ2-3, with TRBD2 identical over 10 bases. This CDR3 contains 14 residues. V shed 1 base, J shed 10 bases, and the junction held 5 bases outside the gene matches. Germline loops: CDR1 SEHNR, CDR2 FQNEAQ (reference sequence). The CDR3 DNA sequence: TGTGCCAGCAGCTTAGGGGGGACTAGCGAGGCGCAGTATTTT. Protein: CASSLGGTSEAQYF.

The J gene is TRBJ1-2, the V gene TRBV5-5; 8 bases align to TRBD1. This CDR3 spans 15 amino acids. Germline V gives CDR1 SGHKS, CDR2 YYEKEE (reference sequence). V was pared by 1 base and J by 8 bases, with 10 bases of the junction left unmatched. The CDR3 DNA follows: TGTGCCAGCAGCTTGCAGGGGGCGAGGTCGGGAGGCTACACCTTC. It yields the protein CASSLQGARSGGYTF.

Concerning this clone itself: Other DNA sequences from this sample encode an identical CDR3 as well. CDR3 sequence reads: CASGLGQGSYNEQFF. In DNA form, the CDR3 reads TGTGCTAGTGGTTTGGGGCAGGGATCCTACAATGAGCAGTTCTTC. The chain links TRBV12-5 to TRBJ2-1, with D perhaps TRBD1 (5 bases). V gave up 1 base and J gave up 1 base, with 8 bases separating them. Germline V gene sequence: CDR1 LGHNT, CDR2 FRNRAP. This CDR3 spans 15 amino acids.

The chain is built from TRBV6-5 and TRBJ2-7; tentatively, D is TRBD2 (5 bases). The length of the CDR3 is 14 residues. The germline V gene has CDR1 MNHEY and CDR2 SVGAGI. V lost 6 bases, J lost 2 bases, and 14 bases lay in between. The CDR3: CASRLGLKAYEQYF. The CDR3 DNA sequence: TGTGCCAGCAGGTTAGGACTTAAAGCCTACGAGCAGTACTTC.

J is TRBJ2-7 and V is TRBV28; the D is unclear. The V end was cut by 1 base, the J end by 2 bases, with 12 bases between. The germline V gene has CDR1 MDHEN and CDR2 SYDVKM. The CDR3 loop spans 15 amino acids. The CDR3 loop is CASSLSGRPPYEQYF. Written as DNA, the CDR3 is TGTGCCAGCAGTTTATCAGGCAGGCCTCCCTACGAGCAGTACTTC.

V gene TRBV28 combines with J gene TRBJ1-5; no clear D gene. Trimming left V 6 bases short and J 0 bases short, with 12 bases between. Germline loops: CDR1 MDHEN, CDR2 SYDVKM. CDR3 length equals 15 residues. The CDR3 region is CASSRHLFSNQPQHF. The CDR3 nucleotides read TGTGCCAGCAGCCGACACCTCTTTAGCAATCAGCCCCAGCATTTT. The whole variable domain, filled in from reference TRBV28 and TRBJ1-5, reads DVKVTQSSRYLVKRTGEKVFLECVQDMDHENMFWYRQDPGLGLRLIYFSYDVKMKEKGDIPEGYSVSREKKERFSLILESASTNQTSMYLCASSRHLFSNQPQHFGDGTRLSIL.

The chain recombines TRBV12-3 or TRBV12-4 with TRBJ1-5; no reliable D call. The V gene lost 9 bases and the J gene lost 5 bases, with 11 bases spanning the gap. The CDR3 is 12 amino acids. The chain's CDR3 is CASRWADQPQHF. The CDR3 DNA follows: TGTGCCAGTCGGTGGGCCGATCAGCCCCAGCATTTT.

V gene TRBV7-2 combines with J gene TRBJ2-1; TRBD2 agrees at 8 bases. Germline V gene data show CDR1 as SGHTA and CDR2 as FQGNSA. The CDR3 runs 14 residues. V dropped 2 bases and J dropped 8; count of bases not matched to a gene: 5. Written as DNA, the CDR3 is TGTGCCAGCAGCTTAATGTCGGGAGGGCATGAGCAGTTCTTC. Translated: CASSLMSGGHEQFF.

This sequence joins TRBV5-6 and TRBJ1-3; 9 bases fit TRBD1. The V and J ends lost 0 bases and 5 bases, in that order; junction bases with no gene match: 6. The length of the CDR3 is 16 residues. Looked up from germline, CDR1 is SGHDT and CDR2 is YYEEEE. As DNA, the CDR3 is TGTGCCAGCAGCTTGGAGGGACAGGGAATCAGAAACACCATATATTTT. Its translation: CASSLEGQGIRNTIYF.

Worth noting for this clone: The junction departs from the called germline gene at one end, perhaps through a read error. The genes are TRBV28 and TRBJ1-2; D unclear. The CDR3 consists of 15 residues. The germline CDR1 and CDR2 sequences are MDHEN and SYDVKM. CDR3: CASSLRGWTNYGYTF. CDR3 bases: TGTGCCAGCAGTCTCCGGGGATGGACTAATTATGGCTACACCTTC.

This clone was observed a few times. CDR3 sequence reads: CASSLASGDYGYTF. In nucleotides, the CDR3 is TGCGCCAGCAGCTTGGCCTCGGGGGACTATGGCTACACCTTC. V usage is TRBV5-1 and J usage is TRBJ1-2; D may be TRBD1 (5 bases). Germline V lookup: CDR1 SGHRS, CDR2 YFSETQ. The CDR3 loop spans 14 amino acids. Trimming took off 0 bases at V and 3 bases at J, with 9 bases between the two ends.

The sample holds one count of this clone. This sequence joins TRBV7-2 and TRBJ1-4; unclear D gene. V was pared by 2 bases and J by 0 bases, with 7 bases between. Germline V gives CDR1 SGHTA, CDR2 FQGNSA. The CDR3 loop spans 15 amino acids. CDR3 sequence reads: CASSLTGTTNEKLFF. In DNA form, the CDR3 reads TGTGCCAGCAGCTTAACGGGGACAACTAATGAAAAACTGTTTTTT.

The J gene is TRBJ2-7, the V gene TRBV19, with TRBD2 matching 11 bases. In germline, CDR1 is LNHDA, CDR2 SQIVND (reference sequence). Unmatched junction bases numbered 6, after V lost 1 base and J lost 1 base. The length of the CDR3 is 17 residues. CDR3 nucleotides: TGTGCCAGTAGTATAGTCGGGGGACTAGCGGAATCCTACGAGCAGTACTTC. It specifies CASSIVGGLAESYEQYF.

V and J are TRBV28 and TRBJ1-5; D gene ambiguous. The CDR3 sequence is 12 residues long. The V end lost 6 bases, the J end lost 4 bases, and 7 bases lay between the germline ends. Germline lookup yields CDR1 MDHEN and CDR2 SYDVKM. CDR3 DNA sequence: TGTGCCAGCAGCGTCCCGAATCAGCCCCAGCATTTT. It specifies CASSVPNQPQHF.

The rearrangement links TRBV28 to TRBJ1-1; a weak D match, TRBD1 (6 bases). Germline loops: CDR1 MDHEN, CDR2 SYDVKM. CDR3 size: 13 residues. With 6 bases removed from V and 1 base from J, the gap between germline ends came to 9 bases. The CDR3 is CASRPGQNTEAFF. The CDR3 DNA sequence: TGTGCCAGCAGGCCGGGACAGAACACTGAAGCTTTCTTT.

The genes are TRBV28 and TRBJ2-1; D perhaps matches TRBD2 (5 bases). This CDR3 comprises 13 residues. Looked up from germline, CDR1 is MDHEN and CDR2 is SYDVKM. V was trimmed by 10 bases and J by 1 base, leaving 11 bases between them. The CDR3 coding sequence is TGTGCCACCACCCGGGATTCCTACAATGAGCAGTTCTTC. Translated: CATTRDSYNEQFF.

The chain couples TRBV28 to TRBJ1-1; 7 nucleotides line up with TRBD1. V trimming: 6 bases; J trimming: 1 base; junction bases outside the gene matches: 8. Germline CDR1 MDHEN, CDR2 SYDVKM. The CDR3 has 15 amino acids. CDR3 protein: CASSPIDRENTEAFF. In DNA, the CDR3 is TGTGCCAGCAGCCCAATCGACAGGGAGAACACTGAAGCTTTCTTT. The variable domain in full, with the rest retrieved from reference TRBV28 and TRBJ1-1, is DVKVTQSSRYLVKRTGEKVFLECVQDMDHENMFWYRQDPGLGLRLIYFSYDVKMKEKGDIPEGYSVSREKKERFSLILESASTNQTSMYLCASSPIDRENTEAFFGQGTRLTVV.

V and J are TRBV29-1 and TRBJ2-2, with 7 bases aligning to TRBD1. The germline CDR1 and CDR2 sequences are SQVTM and ANQGSEA. Losses at the gene ends were 7 bases for V and 5 bases for J; bases not matched to a gene: 13. CDR3 length: 15 residues. CDR3 nucleotide sequence: TGCAGCGCCAGGGGGTGGCTAGGCGGGACCGGGGAGCTGTTTTTT. Translation: CSARGWLGGTGELFF.

The rearrangement links TRBV2 to TRBJ2-1, with a possible D match to TRBD2 (5 bases). The CDR3 is 11 residues long. Trimming stripped 7 bases from V and 11 bases from J, with 12 bases between. The germline gives CDR1 SNHLY, CDR2 FYNNEI. In DNA form, the CDR3 reads TGTGCCAGCAATTTGTCGGGAAAGCAGTTCTTC. It specifies CASNLSGKQFF.

The rearrangement joins TRBV4-2 to TRBJ2-7; a possible D gene is TRBD2 (6 bases). CDR1 is LGHNA and CDR2 is YNFKEQ in the germline V gene. Trimming removed 1 base at V and 3 bases at J, with 13 bases between. This CDR3 is 15 amino acids long. CDR3 amino acids: CASSQGDLLLYEQYF. The CDR3 region has the DNA TGTGCCAGCAGCCAAGGGGACTTGCTCCTCTACGAGCAGTACTTC.

The rearrangement joins TRBV3-1 (or the pseudogene TRBV3-2) to TRBJ2-7; TRBD2 aligns across 10 bases. J was trimmed by 3 bases and V by 4 bases; bases with no gene match: 6. This CDR3 comprises 15 residues. From germline, CDR1 is LGHDT and CDR2 YNNKEL (reference sequence). CDR3 DNA: TGTGCCAGCAGCCTCCCCCTAGCGGGAGTCTACGAGCAGTACTTC. This gives the protein CASSLPLAGVYEQYF.

The V call is TRBV19, the J call TRBJ1-2, with a tentative D call TRBD1 (5 bases). Germline V CDR1 and CDR2: LNHDA, SQIVND (reference sequence). CDR3 length: 11 residues. Trimming pared 4 bases from V and 8 bases from J, leaving 8 bases between. This chain's CDR3 is CASSTGLGYTF. CDR3 DNA: TGTGCCAGTAGTACAGGGCTCGGCTACACCTTC.

The chain joins TRBV27 to TRBJ1-1, with 9 positions matching TRBD1. The V segment lost 7 bases and the J segment 1 base; nucleotides outside the gene matches: 4. The CDR3 extends over 14 amino acids. The germline V gene encodes CDR1 MNHEY and CDR2 SMNVEV (reference sequence). The CDR3 here is CASTRTGANTEAFF. CDR3 coding DNA: TGTGCCAGCACCCGGACAGGGGCGAACACTGAAGCTTTCTTT.

This clone showed up just a few times. V and J are TRBV5-4 and TRBJ2-7; 8 bases fit TRBD2. Per germline, CDR1 SGHNT and CDR2 YYREEE (reference sequence). The ends lost 0 bases at V and 4 bases at J; junction bases unmatched: 6. The CDR3 loop spans 15 amino acids. The DNA for the CDR3 is TGTGCCAGCAGCTTGGCCGGCGGGGGGCCGTACGAGCAGTACTTC. Its protein product is CASSLAGGGPYEQYF.

This clone was detected only once. CDR3 DNA sequence: TGTGCCAGCAGCCGGGGACTAGCGGGAAACAATGAGCAGTTCTTC. Protein product: CASSRGLAGNNEQFF. The J gene is TRBJ2-1, the V gene TRBV27; 13 nucleotides match TRBD2. The CDR3 loop spans 15 amino acids. The ends lost 6 bases at V and 5 bases at J; junction bases unmatched: 4. Germline loops: CDR1 MNHEY, CDR2 SMNVEV (reference sequence).

This chain uses TRBV7-3 with TRBJ2-1, with 10 bases lining up with TRBD2. The J segment lost 7 bases and the V segment lost 5 bases, leaving 14 bases of the junction unmatched. The V gene's germline CDR1 is SGHTA and CDR2 FQGTGA. The CDR3 has 17 amino acids. The CDR3 is CASSPHSLAGVRNEQFF. The CDR3 DNA reads as TGTGCCAGCAGCCCCCACTCTCTAGCGGGAGTTCGGAATGAGCAGTTCTTC.